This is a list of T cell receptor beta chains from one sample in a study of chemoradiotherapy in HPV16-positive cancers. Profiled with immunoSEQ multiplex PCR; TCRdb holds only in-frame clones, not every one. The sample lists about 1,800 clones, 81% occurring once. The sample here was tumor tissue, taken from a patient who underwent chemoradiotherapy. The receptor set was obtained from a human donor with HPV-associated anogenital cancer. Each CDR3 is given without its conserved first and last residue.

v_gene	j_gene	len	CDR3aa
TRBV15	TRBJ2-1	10	ATGEGYNEQF
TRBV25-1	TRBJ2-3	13	ASSEQGWDTDTQY
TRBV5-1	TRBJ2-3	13	ASRGLAGNMDTQY
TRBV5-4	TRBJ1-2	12	ASSLDKGNYGYT
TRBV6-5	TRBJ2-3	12	ASNPGGNTDTQY
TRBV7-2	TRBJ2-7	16	ASSLQYRTGTDTYEQY
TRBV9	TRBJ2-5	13	ASSVTGYGGETQY
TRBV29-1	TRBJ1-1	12	SVEKAGTGTEAF
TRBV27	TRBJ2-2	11	ASSSPGPGELF
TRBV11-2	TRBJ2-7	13	ASSPLTGDSYEQY
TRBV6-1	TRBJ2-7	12	ASNPGLASLEQY
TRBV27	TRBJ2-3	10	ASRGGPDTQY
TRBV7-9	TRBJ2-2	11	ASSNLNTGELF
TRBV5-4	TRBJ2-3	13	ASSYEAGGTDTQY
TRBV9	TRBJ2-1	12	ASSAGPYREGEF
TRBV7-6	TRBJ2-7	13	ASSLVGGNSYEQY
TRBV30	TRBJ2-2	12	AWARMGLTGELF
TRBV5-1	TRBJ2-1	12	ASSLRGPPNEQF
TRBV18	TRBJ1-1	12	ASSRRTIYTEAF
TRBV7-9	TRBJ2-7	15	ASSLRGLGGSSNEQY
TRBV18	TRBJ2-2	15	ASSTPSGKGSTGELF
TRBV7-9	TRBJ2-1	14	ASSPSRGVSYNEQF
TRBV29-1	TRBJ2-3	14	SVAGRRHSFTDTQY
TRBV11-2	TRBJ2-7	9	ASRRDREQY
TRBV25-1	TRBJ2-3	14	ASSESLGLAADTQY
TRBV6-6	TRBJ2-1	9	ASSYWGEQF
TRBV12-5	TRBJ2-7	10	ASGYGLYEQY
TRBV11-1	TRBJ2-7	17	ASTGDPGTGGPLYYEQY
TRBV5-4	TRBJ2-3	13	ASSLEGRGTDTQY
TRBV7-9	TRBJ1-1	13	ASSLGGAGLREAF
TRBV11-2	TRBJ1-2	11	ASSLGDFESYT